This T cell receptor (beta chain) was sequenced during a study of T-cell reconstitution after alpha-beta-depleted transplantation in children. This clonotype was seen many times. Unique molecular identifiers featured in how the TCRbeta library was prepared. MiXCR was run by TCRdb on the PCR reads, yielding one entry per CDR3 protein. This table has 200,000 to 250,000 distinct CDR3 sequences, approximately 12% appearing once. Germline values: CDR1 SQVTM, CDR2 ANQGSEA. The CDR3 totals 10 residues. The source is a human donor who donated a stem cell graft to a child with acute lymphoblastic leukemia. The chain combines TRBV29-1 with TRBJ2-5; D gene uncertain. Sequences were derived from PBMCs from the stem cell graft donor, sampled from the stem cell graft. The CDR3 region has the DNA TGCAGTGGTAACCAAGAGACCCAGTACTTC. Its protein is CSGNQETQYF.